This passage covers 29 T cell receptor beta chains from one sample sequenced in a study of multiple sclerosis patients with progressive multifocal leukoencephalopathy. Libraries were prepared by immunoSEQ multiplex PCR; TCRdb keeps only in-frame clonotypes and omits some of them. The data hold under 40,000 clones, with about 88% observed a single time. Time point defined: before natalizumab initiation. Sequenced input: PBMCs. Receptors were obtained from a human donor with multiple sclerosis.

This chain joins TRBV5-1 and TRBJ1-6; weak D call: TRBD1 (5 bases). Trimming shortened V by 2 bases and J by 5 bases, and 14 bases separated the two germline ends. Per germline, CDR1 SGHRS and CDR2 YFSETQ. This CDR3 is 16 amino acids long. The CDR3, as DNA: TGCGCCAGCAGCTTAGGAGGGGTAGTTGATAATTCACCCCTCCACTTT. Encoded protein: CASSLGGVVDNSPLHF.

V gene TRBV5-1 combines with J gene TRBJ2-1; 14 bases map to TRBD2. CDR3 length equals 17 residues. V shed 4 bases and J 1 base; nucleotides not matched to a gene: 4. Germline assignment: CDR1 SGHRS and CDR2 YFSETQ. The CDR3, as DNA: TGCGCCAGCAGCAGCGGACTAGCGGGGGGATCCTACAATGAGCAGTTCTTC. This codes for CASSSGLAGGSYNEQFF. The whole variable domain, remainder taken from reference TRBV5-1 and TRBJ2-1, is KAGVTQTPRYLIKTRGQQVTLSCSPISGHRSVSWYQQTPGQGLQFLFEYFSETQRNKGNFPGRFSGRQFSNSRSEMNVSTLELGDSALYLCASSSGLAGGSYNEQFFGPGTRLTVL.

The chain combines TRBV7-6 with TRBJ2-3; no clear D gene. The CDR3 has 14 residues. V lost 1 base to trimming and J lost 2 bases, with 7 bases between them. Germline values: CDR1 SGHVS, CDR2 FNYEAQ. DNA for the CDR3: TGTGCCAGCAGCTTAGTAGCCGCCACAGATACGCAGTATTTT. It is translated as CASSLVAATDTQYF.

This chain joins TRBV7-9 and TRBJ1-2, with 7 nucleotides matching TRBD1. V dropped 4 bases and J dropped 2; count of bases not matched to a gene: 13. This CDR3 is built from 17 residues. CDR1 is SEHNR, CDR2 FQNEAQ, per germline (reference sequence). Here the CDR3 reads CASSSKTLDRVNYGYTF. The CDR3 nucleotides read TGTGCCAGCAGCTCCAAAACCCTAGACAGGGTGAACTATGGCTACACCTTC.

This chain uses TRBV29-1 with TRBJ2-2; D is perhaps TRBD1 or TRBD2 (5 bases each). V lost 2 bases and J lost 1, with 11 bases in between. This CDR3 has 15 amino acids. CDR1 is SQVTM, CDR2 ANQGSEA, per germline. This CDR3 reads CSVEKLGVNTGELFF. In DNA, the CDR3 is TGCAGCGTTGAAAAATTGGGGGTGAACACCGGGGAGCTGTTTTTT.

The V call is TRBV27, the J call TRBJ1-2, with a possible D match to TRBD1 (5 bases). V was cut by 5 bases and J by 9 bases, with 13 bases left in between. The length of the CDR3 is 12 residues. Germline CDR1 is MNHEY and CDR2 is SMNVEV (reference sequence). The CDR3, as DNA: TGTGCCAGCAGTGGGACGGTAAGGAGCTACACCTTC. This encodes CASSGTVRSYTF.

The chain links TRBV2 to TRBJ2-3; D gene uncertain. The germline V and J ends were trimmed by 3 bases and 7 bases, with 14 bases remaining between them. Germline CDR1 SNHLY, CDR2 FYNNEI. The CDR3 has 14 amino acids. CDR3 nucleotides: TGTGCCAGCAGTGAGTTCGGATCCTCTTATACGCAGTATTTT. Translation gives CASSEFGSSYTQYF.

This chain connects TRBV4-3 to TRBJ2-1, with D possibly called TRBD1 or TRBD2 (5 bases each). With 1 base removed from V and 4 bases from J, the gap between germline ends came to 14 bases. The CDR3 has 16 residues. Per the germline V gene, CDR1 is LGHNA and CDR2 is YSLEER. CDR3 protein: CASSQVSSGPYNEQFF. In DNA, the CDR3 is TGCGCCAGCAGCCAAGTCTCCTCGGGGCCTTACAATGAGCAGTTCTTC.

This clone has only one observation. This sequence joins TRBV11-2 and TRBJ2-3; D assignment may be TRBD1 or TRBD2 (5 bases each). CDR1 is SGHAT, CDR2 FQNNGV, per germline. The CDR3 loop spans 19 amino acids. Trimming shortened V by 5 bases and J by 6 bases, and 30 bases separated the two germline ends. The CDR3 coding sequence is TGTGCCAGCAGCCGGACAACTCCCCCTAGGTGGCGGGTCGAGGATACGCAGTATTTT. This encodes CASSRTTPPRWRVEDTQYF.

This clone appeared a single time. V and J are TRBV5-6 and TRBJ2-7; TRBD1 aligns across 10 bases. This CDR3 region has 19 residues. Looked up from germline, CDR1 is SGHDT and CDR2 is YYEEEE. V lost 0 bases, J lost 0 bases, and 12 bases stayed unmatched. CDR3 bases: TGTGCCAGCAGCTTGGACCCCGGAGACAGGGGGCTGAGCTCCTACGAGCAGTACTTC. Amino acids: CASSLDPGDRGLSSYEQYF.

The chain uses TRBV12-5 and TRBJ2-3; 11 bases align to TRBD2. Losses at the gene ends were 1 base for V and 5 bases for J; bases not matched to a gene: 5. Germline-derived CDR1 and CDR2 are LGHNT and FRNRAP. The CDR3 is 16 amino acids. DNA for the CDR3: TGTGCTAGTGGTTTGGGGCTAGCGGGAGGTCTAGATACGCAGTATTTT. Its protein product is CASGLGLAGGLDTQYF.

V usage is TRBV29-1 and J usage is TRBJ2-3, with 10 bases fitting TRBD1. The V segment lost 6 bases and the J segment 4 bases; nucleotides outside the gene matches: 10. Germline V gene sequence: CDR1 SQVTM, CDR2 ANQGSEA. The CDR3 covers 15 residues. CDR3 sequence reads: CSVVSSDRGPDTQYF. The CDR3 coding sequence is TGCAGCGTAGTCTCTAGCGACAGGGGGCCAGATACGCAGTATTTT.

This clone appeared a few times. V and J are TRBV7-9 and TRBJ2-6; unclear D gene. Looked up from germline, CDR1 is SEHNR and CDR2 is FQNEAQ (reference sequence). This CDR3 comprises 14 residues. The germline V and J ends were trimmed by 2 bases and 0 bases, with 2 bases remaining between them. For the CDR3, the DNA is TGTGCCAGCAGCTTATTCTCTGGGGCCAACGTCCTGACTTTC. Its translation: CASSLFSGANVLTF.

The chain recombines TRBV5-1 with TRBJ2-2, with a tentative D call TRBD1 (6 bases). V shed 5 bases and J shed 6 bases, with 14 bases lying between them. The CDR3 consists of 14 residues. Germline CDR1 is SGHRS and CDR2 is YFSETQ. DNA of the CDR3: TGCGCCAGCAGGGAGAACACAGGGCCCGGGGAGCTGTTTTTT. It is translated as CASRENTGPGELFF.

There are a few counts of this clone. The rearrangement uses TRBV5-6 and TRBJ1-2; TRBD1 matches at 7 bases. CDR1 is SGHDT, CDR2 YYEEEE, per germline. The CDR3 has 16 residues. V was clipped by 4 bases and J by 8 bases; unmatched bases: 17. The CDR3 loop reads CASSGSTQGVYGGYTF. The CDR3 DNA reads as TGTGCCAGCAGCGGATCCACGCAGGGGGTATATGGAGGCTACACCTTC. Drawing the rest from reference TRBV5-6 and TRBJ1-2, the complete variable domain is DAGVTQSPTHLIKTRGQQVTLRCSPKSGHDTVSWYQQALGQGPQFIFQYYEEEERQRGNFPDRFSGHQFPNYSSELNVNALLLGDSALYLCASSGSTQGVYGGYTFGSGTRLTVV.

The V gene is TRBV15, the J gene TRBJ2-1, with 11 bases fitting TRBD2. The CDR3 is 17 residues long. After removal of 2 bases from V and 8 bases from J, the junction contained 11 bases not matched to a gene. Germline lookup yields CDR1 LNHNV and CDR2 YYDKDF (reference sequence). Here the CDR3 reads CATSRNSGRAKGDEQFF. In DNA, the CDR3 is TGTGCCACCAGCAGAAATAGCGGGAGGGCCAAGGGGGATGAGCAGTTCTTC.

The gene calls are TRBV28 and TRBJ1-1; the D is unclear. V lost 5 bases, J lost 2 bases, and 6 bases lay in between. The CDR3 is 12 amino acids. Germline CDR1 is MDHEN and CDR2 is SYDVKM. In DNA form, the CDR3 reads TGTGCCAGCAGTCCCTCAAACACTGAAGCTTTCTTT. This encodes CASSPSNTEAFF.

The chain couples TRBV19 to TRBJ1-6; tentatively, D is TRBD1 (5 bases). V was clipped by 5 bases and J by 1 base, with 18 bases between them. CDR1 and CDR2 (germline): LNHDA, SQIVND (reference sequence). The CDR3 is 18 amino acids. The CDR3 here is CASSPGMGRGSYNSPLHF. CDR3 bases: TGTGCCAGTAGTCCAGGGATGGGCCGGGGGTCCTATAATTCACCCCTCCACTTT.

The rearrangement links TRBV19 to TRBJ1-5; D call uncertain. Germline values: CDR1 LNHDA, CDR2 SQIVND (reference sequence). CDR3 size: 11 residues. V shed 8 bases and J shed 6 bases, with 8 bases lying between them. The CDR3 nucleotides read TGTGCCAGTGGTAACAGTCAGCCCCAGCATTTT. It is translated as CASGNSQPQHF.

The chain recombines TRBV5-6 with TRBJ2-7; D unresolved. Germline CDR1 reads SGHDT; CDR2 reads YYEEEE. V was trimmed by 2 bases and J by 5 bases, leaving 5 bases between them. The CDR3 consists of 11 residues. CDR3 sequence: CASSFSHEQYF. In nucleotides, the CDR3 is TGTGCCAGCAGCTTTAGTCACGAGCAGTACTTC.

This clone was detected once. The gene calls are TRBV9 and TRBJ2-1; 11 nucleotides align to TRBD2. The trim removed 0 bases at V and 9 bases at J, leaving 5 bases unmatched. The CDR3 has 15 amino acids. Germline V gene data show CDR1 as SGDLS and CDR2 as YYNGEE. Here the CDR3 reads CASSVGSGGAGEQFF. The CDR3 coding sequence is TGTGCCAGCAGCGTAGGTAGCGGGGGGGCTGGTGAGCAGTTCTTC.

The rearrangement joins TRBV28 to TRBJ1-2; 9 bases line up with TRBD1. This CDR3 has 14 residues. With 3 bases clipped from V and 6 bases from J, the junction kept 5 bases outside the gene matches. The germline CDR1 and CDR2 sequences are MDHEN and SYDVKM. The CDR3 DNA sequence: TGTGCCAGCAGTTTCACAGGGGGCCTTCATGGCTACACCTTC. Translation: CASSFTGGLHGYTF.

In its sample, this clone was seen once. The chain joins TRBV4-1 to TRBJ1-1; 8 bases are shared with TRBD1. Germline-derived CDR1 and CDR2 are MGHRA and YSYEKL. The CDR3 has 15 amino acids. Trimming at V came to 3 bases and at J to 0 bases, leaving 3 bases not matched to a gene. DNA of the CDR3: TGCGCCAGCAGCCATTACAGGGGGGTGAACACTGAAGCTTTCTTT. Its translation: CASSHYRGVNTEAFF.

The genes are TRBV25-1 and TRBJ2-7; the D gene is possibly TRBD2 (5 bases). The V end was cut by 3 bases, the J end by 7 bases, with 16 bases between. Germline assignment: CDR1 MGHDK and CDR2 SYGVNS. The CDR3 is 14 amino acids. The CDR3 loop is CASSDPGSSLEQYF. CDR3 sequence (DNA): TGTGCCAGCAGTGACCCGGGGTCCTCTTTAGAGCAGTACTTC.

This clone came up once. The chain recombines TRBV7-2 with TRBJ2-2; unclear D gene. The CDR3 length is 19 residues. Per germline, CDR1 SGHTA and CDR2 FQGNSA. Trimming pared 3 bases from V and 4 bases from J, leaving 24 bases between. The CDR3 region is CASSLFERVWEVGTGELFF. In DNA, the CDR3 is TGTGCCAGCAGCTTGTTTGAAAGGGTATGGGAAGTAGGCACCGGGGAGCTGTTTTTT.

With respect to this clone: Other DNA sequences of this sample code for an identical CDR3. The J gene is TRBJ1-5, the V gene TRBV28; D is undetermined. V lost 2 bases and J lost 4, with 6 bases in between. The CDR3 has 13 residues. CDR1 MDHEN and CDR2 SYDVKM come from the germline V gene. The CDR3 DNA follows: TGTGCCAGCAGTTTACATCTAAATCAGCCCCAGCATTTT. Its protein is CASSLHLNQPQHF.

This clone appeared a few times. The genes are TRBV6-1 and TRBJ2-7; 8 bases align to TRBD1. V shed 6 bases and J 6 bases; nucleotides not matched to a gene: 7. This CDR3 contains 13 residues. Germline V gene data show CDR1 as MNHNS and CDR2 as SASEGT. DNA for the CDR3: TGTGCCAGCAGCGGACAGGGATCTAGCGAGCAGTACTTC. This encodes CASSGQGSSEQYF.

J is TRBJ1-6 and V is TRBV10-3; TRBD1 matches at 8 bases. This CDR3 has 15 amino acids. Germline V gives CDR1 ENHRY, CDR2 SYGVKD. With V trimmed by 2 bases and J by 8 bases, 5 bases remained unmatched. The DNA for the CDR3 is TGTGCCATCAGTGAGAGGTCAGGGGGCGATTCACCCCTCCACTTT. Amino acid sequence: CAISERSGGDSPLHF.

The chain is built from TRBV9 and TRBJ2-1, with TRBD2 matching 10 bases. V lost 0 bases, J lost 0 bases, and 6 bases stayed unmatched. The CDR3 runs to 18 residues. The germline gives CDR1 SGDLS, CDR2 YYNGEE. The CDR3 protein is CASSVGVTSGYSYNEQFF. The CDR3 DNA reads as TGTGCCAGCAGCGTAGGGGTGACTAGCGGGTACTCCTACAATGAGCAGTTCTTC. The full variable domain, in which reference TRBV9 and TRBJ2-1 provide the parts outside the CDR3, is DSGVTQTPKHLITATGQRVTLRCSPRSGDLSVYWYQQSLDQGLQFLIQYYNGEERAKGNILERFSAQQFPDLHSELNLSSLELGDSALYFCASSVGVTSGYSYNEQFFGPGTRLTVL.